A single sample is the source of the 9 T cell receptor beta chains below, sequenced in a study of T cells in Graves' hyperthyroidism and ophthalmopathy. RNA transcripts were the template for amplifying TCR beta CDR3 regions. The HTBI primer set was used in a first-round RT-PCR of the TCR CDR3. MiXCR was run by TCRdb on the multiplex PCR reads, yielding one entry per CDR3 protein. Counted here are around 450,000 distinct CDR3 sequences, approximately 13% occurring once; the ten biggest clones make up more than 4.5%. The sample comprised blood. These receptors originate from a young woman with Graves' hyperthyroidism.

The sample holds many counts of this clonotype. In DNA form, the CDR3 reads TGTGCCAGCAGCCCCAGTGCGGGGGGGGAGCTGTTTTTT. It encodes CASSPSAGGELFF. The V and J genes are TRBV3-1 and TRBJ2-2, with a tentative D call TRBD2 (6 bases). In germline, CDR1 is LGHDT, CDR2 YNNKEL (reference sequence). The CDR3 consists of 13 residues. V gave up 4 bases and J gave up 8 bases, with 11 bases separating them.

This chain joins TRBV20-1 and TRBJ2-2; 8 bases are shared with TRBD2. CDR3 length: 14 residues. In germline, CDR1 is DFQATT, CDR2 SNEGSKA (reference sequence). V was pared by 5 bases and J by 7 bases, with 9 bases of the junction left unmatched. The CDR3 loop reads CSAHKAGVGGELFF. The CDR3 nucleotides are TGCAGTGCTCACAAAGCGGGAGTCGGCGGGGAGCTGTTTTTT.

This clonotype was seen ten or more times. CDR3 nucleotides: TGCGCCAGCGGCATTCAGGGAAACTACGAGCAGTACTTC. Translated, it gives CASGIQGNYEQYF. The chain couples TRBV5-1 to TRBJ2-7; tentatively, D is TRBD1 (5 bases). Germline V gene lookup returns CDR1 SGHRS and CDR2 YFSETQ. With 7 bases removed from V and 3 bases from J, the gap between germline ends came to 14 bases. The CDR3 is 13 amino acids.

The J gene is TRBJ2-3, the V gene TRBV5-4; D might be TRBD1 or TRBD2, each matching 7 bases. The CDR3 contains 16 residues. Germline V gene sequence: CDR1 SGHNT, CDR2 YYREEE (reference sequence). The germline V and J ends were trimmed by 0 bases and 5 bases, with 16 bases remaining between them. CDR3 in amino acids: CASSLEVRGGRDTQYF. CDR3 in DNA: TGTGCCAGCAGCTTGGAGGTCAGGGGGGGGAGAGATACGCAGTATTTT.

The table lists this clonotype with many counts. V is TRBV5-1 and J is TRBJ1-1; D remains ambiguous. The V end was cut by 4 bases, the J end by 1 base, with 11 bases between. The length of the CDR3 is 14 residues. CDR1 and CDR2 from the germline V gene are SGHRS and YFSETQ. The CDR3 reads CASSGIERNTEAFF. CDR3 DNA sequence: TGCGCCAGCAGCGGAATCGAGAGGAACACTGAAGCTTTCTTT.

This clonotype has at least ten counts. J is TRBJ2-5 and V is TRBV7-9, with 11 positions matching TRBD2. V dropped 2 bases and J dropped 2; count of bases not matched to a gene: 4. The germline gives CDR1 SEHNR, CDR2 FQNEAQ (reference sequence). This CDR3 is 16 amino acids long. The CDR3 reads CASSLLAGGWQETQYF. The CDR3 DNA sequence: TGTGCCAGCAGCTTACTAGCGGGAGGCTGGCAAGAGACCCAGTACTTC.

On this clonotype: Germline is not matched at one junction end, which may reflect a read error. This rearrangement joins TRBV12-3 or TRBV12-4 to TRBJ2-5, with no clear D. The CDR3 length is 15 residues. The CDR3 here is CASSLYSSGQETQCF. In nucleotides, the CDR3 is TGTGCCAGCAGTTTATATTCTTCGGGTCAAGAGACCCAGTGCTTC.

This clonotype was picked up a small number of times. The CDR3 is CASSLLHTDTQYF. CDR3 DNA: TGTGCCAGCAGCTTACTCCACACAGATACGCAGTATTTT. The chain links TRBV7-2 to TRBJ2-3; D unresolved. The V end was cut by 2 bases, the J end by 2 bases, with 5 bases between. The germline V gene has CDR1 SGHTA and CDR2 FQGNSA. The CDR3 runs to 13 residues.

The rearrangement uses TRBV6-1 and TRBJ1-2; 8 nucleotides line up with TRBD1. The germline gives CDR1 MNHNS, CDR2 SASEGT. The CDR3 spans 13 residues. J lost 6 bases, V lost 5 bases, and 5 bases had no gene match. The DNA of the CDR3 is TGTGCCAGCAGTTCAGACAGGGGCAATGGCTACACCTTC. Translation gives CASSSDRGNGYTF.